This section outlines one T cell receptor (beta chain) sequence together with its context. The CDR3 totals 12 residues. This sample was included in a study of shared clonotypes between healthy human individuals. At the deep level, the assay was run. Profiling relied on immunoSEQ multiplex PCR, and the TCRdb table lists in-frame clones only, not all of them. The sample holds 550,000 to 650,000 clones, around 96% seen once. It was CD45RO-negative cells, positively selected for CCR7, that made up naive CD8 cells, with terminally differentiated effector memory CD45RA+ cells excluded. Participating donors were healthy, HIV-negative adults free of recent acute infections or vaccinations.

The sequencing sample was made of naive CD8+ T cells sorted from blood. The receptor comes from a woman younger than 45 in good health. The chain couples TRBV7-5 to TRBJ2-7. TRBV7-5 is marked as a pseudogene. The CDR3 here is CASSKMLSEQYF. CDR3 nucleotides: TGTGCCAGCAGTAAAATGTTGAGCGAGCAGTACTTC.